Here is one T cell receptor beta chain with its context. What it recognizes is unknown. The data were taken from a study of shared clonotypes between healthy human individuals. Some clones are missing from TCRdb's copy, which holds only in-frame ones; the method was immunoSEQ multiplex PCR. The table lists around 700,000 clones, approximately 75% of them singletons. Germline CDR1 KGHSH, CDR2 LQKENI. The CDR3 consists of 15 residues. Germline trimming cut 2 bases from V and 3 bases from J; bases unmatched to any gene: 5. Whole-study results and caveats: When compared with the clonotypes that were shared by all four sorted-subset donors, the non-shared clonotypes turned out to have lower generation probabilities. Only blood samples were collected, and tissue repertoires likely differ.

The sequence came from a young woman in good health. The V gene is TRBV18, the J gene TRBJ2-7; TRBD1 aligns across 9 bases. Sequenced input: memory CD4+ T cells sorted from blood. Subset meaning: CD45RA-negative fraction. The CDR3 bases are TGTGCCAGCTCACCAAGGTCGGGACAGGGCTACGAGCAGTACTTC. Protein sequence: CASSPRSGQGYEQYF. Full variable domain (rest looked up from reference TRBV18 and TRBJ2-7): NAGVMQNPRHLVRRRGQEARLRCSPMKGHSHVYWYRQLPEEGLKFMVYLQKENIIDESGMPKERFSAEFPKEGPSILRIQQVVRGDSAAYFCASSPRSGQGYEQYFGPGTRLTVT.